This record concerns one T cell receptor beta chain sequence. Only a few counts were recorded for this clone. Its antigen target is currently unknown. No per-base quality is available; no much larger clone lies one base away. This sample was taken from a study of cytomegalovirus exposure and HLA in healthy donors (dated by TCRdb to the late 2010s). Concerning the study at large: According to a later analysis, the approximately 120 validation repertoires were produced on the same platform as the approximately 610 repertoires of the first cohort. The study aimed to test whether cataloging public T cell receptors could reveal signatures of past pathogen exposure. To predict cytomegalovirus infection status, the study combined high-throughput TCR immunosequencing, statistical association of individual TCRs with disease status, and machine learning. Along with the approximately 670-subject first cohort, a separate validation cohort of about 110 different subjects was used.

Receptor libraries were prepared by the immunoSEQ multiplex PCR assay. As for the original processing: A statistical classification framework was built for diagnosing cytomegalovirus status from the catalog of TCR beta chain sequences. The clones in this table, taken by TCRdb from immuneACCESS, are in-frame only. Not every clone is retained; where verified, under half of the shortfall comes from an unresolved V gene, and the cause of the rest is unknown. V and J calls and clone size follow that table, whereas D and trimming were derived from the DNA. The sample table records 150,000 or so clones; 90% of these occur just once. Less than 7% of the sample is held by the ten biggest clonotypes. V is pared back by 6 bases and J by 2 bases, with 18 bases lying between the germline termini. The CDR3 goes from the cysteine to the phenylalanine over 16 residues. Only the CDR3 DNA is retained, 48 bases long and in frame from the first base. Sequences MDHEN (CDR1) and SYDVKM (CDR2) are obtained from the germline V gene.

Beyond this particular receptor, the publication reports: The validation cohort had no HLA typing available for a later analysis, so co-occurrence within that cohort was assessed over all 110 or so repertoires. Cytomegalovirus status was reported to be diagnosed by the classifier with high specificity and sensitivity in both the original and validation cohorts. Subsequent analysis determined that TCRs grouped into clusters in the first cohort also showed a tendency toward co-occurrence across the 120 or so validation repertoires, and 94% of cluster scores exceeded 0. It was suggested by the authors that the approach could potentially be generalized to other disease states and immunological phenotypes. The study listed 170 or so TCR beta chains as associated with cytomegalovirus. In vitro tests confirmed that a few of the cytomegalovirus-associated TCR beta chains recognize cytomegalovirus antigens. Most TCR sequences were observed very rarely across donors, whereas some public TCRs were present in many individuals.

Separate from the roughly 630-subject first cohort, the validation cohort of more than 90 subjects was the group to which the donors belonged. The clonotype comes from a woman under 40 in good health and CMV-seropositive. The specimen was PBMCs. The V and J segments used are TRBV28 and TRBJ2-3; 6 matching bases give a weak D call of TRBD1. The encoded CDR3 is CASSVITGYFTDTQYF. In nucleotide form, the sequence is TGTGCCAGCAGCGTTATAACAGGGTATTTCACAGATACGCAGTATTTT.